The sequence of this TCR beta chain was determined in a study of CD8 T cells in Susac syndrome. CDR3 size: 15 residues. Germline CDR1 LNHNV, CDR2 YYDKDF (reference sequence). The V end was cut by 1 base, the J end by 7 bases, with 13 bases between. Concerning this clonotype: What it recognizes is unknown.

Whole-study findings and limits: Expansion of clones was not seen in the CD4+ T cell repertoires of Susac syndrome.

An amount of RNA that ranged from roughly 0.5 to 1 ug was reverse transcribed with random hexamers. MiXCR, run by TCRdb on the immunoSEQ multiplex PCR reads, gives a single entry per CDR3 protein. Counted here are over 130,000 distinct CDR3 sequences, roughly 94% occurring once; the ten biggest clones make up 0.14%. The chain has TRBV15 and TRBJ2-2, with D hard to call. This sequence originates from a human donor with Susac syndrome. The sequenced sample consisted of CD4+ T cells from PBMCs. Written as DNA, the CDR3 is TGTGCCACCAGCAGAGGGCTTGCGTTACGCGGGGAGCTGTTTTTT. Translating it yields CATSRGLALRGELFF.